These T cell receptor beta chains were read from a single sample in a study of blood T cell repertoires in COVID-19. Clones were sequenced by immunoSEQ multiplex PCR, and TCRdb holds only the in-frame ones, with some missing. This table has fewer than 200,000 clones, approximately 82% appearing once. The sample consisted of PBMCs or T cells enriched from blood (not recorded which). Receptor source: a woman aged 45-65 years who had recovered from COVID-19. Both conserved end residues are part of each CDR3. The D gene is left open where the match is weak. Where a row states a size, it is once, few, many or the class of an expanded clone; other rows omit it.

j_call d_call clone_size v_call cdr3_nt cdr3_aa
TRBJ1-6 NA NA TRBV27 TGTGCCAGCAGTTTAATAGGGGGGGAGTCACCCCTCCACTTT CASSLIGGESPLHF
TRBJ1-5 TRBD1 NA TRBV11-2 TGTGCCAGCAGCCCAAGGGACAGAAATCAGCCCCAGCATTTT CASSPRDRNQPQHF
TRBJ2-2 NA few TRBV14 TGTGCCAGCAGCCGATCCGGCGGTAGTCCCACCGGGGAGCTGTTTTTT CASSRSGGSPTGELFF
TRBJ2-5 NA NA TRBV2 TGTGCCAGCAGTGGGGACTTGACAGGGCAAGAGACCCAGTACTTC CASSGDLTGQETQYF
TRBJ2-1 NA NA TRBV18 TGTGCCAGCTCACCACCATCGAGCTCCTACAATGAGCAGTTCTTC CASSPPSSSYNEQFF
TRBJ1-3 NA NA TRBV7-9 TGTGCCAGCAGCTTAGGGTCAGCGATATATTTT CASSLGSAIYF
TRBJ1-4 NA NA TRBV5-1 TGCGCCAGCAGCCTTCGTTTGGAGAATGAAAAACTGTTTTTT CASSLRLENEKLFF
TRBJ1-4 NA NA TRBV18 TGTGCCAGCTCACGTCAGGTCCTGAATGAAAAACTGTTTTTT CASSRQVLNEKLFF
TRBJ1-3 TRBD1 many TRBV7-2 TGTGCCAGCAGCCCTTGGGACAGGGACAACCCTGGAAACACCATATATTTT CASSPWDRDNPGNTIYF
TRBJ1-2 NA NA TRBV10-3 TGTGCCATCAGTGAACAGTCTGGCTACACCTTC CAISEQSGYTF
TRBJ2-1 TRBD2 many TRBV11-2 TGTGCCAGCAGCTTAGCCCGCCTTGGACTAGCGGGACCCAGGGAGCAGTTCTTC CASSLARLGLAGPREQFF
TRBJ1-6 NA NA TRBV6-5 TGTGCCAGCAGTTACTCGAGCGCTTATTCACCCCTCCACTTT CASSYSSAYSPLHF
TRBJ1-1 TRBD1 NA TRBV29-1 TGCAGCGCTTATCGGGACAGAAACACTGAAGCTTTCTTT CSAYRDRNTEAFF
TRBJ1-4 TRBD1 once TRBV10-3 TGTGCCATCTCGGGACAGGACGAAAAACTGTTTTTT CAISGQDEKLFF
TRBJ2-5 NA NA TRBV7-2 TGTGCCAGCAGCTTAACTAGCCAGACGTATGAGACCCAGTACTTC CASSLTSQTYETQYF
TRBJ2-2 TRBD1 NA TRBV18 TGTGCCAGCTCACCACTAGCAGGGACAGGGGACACCGGGGAGCTGTTTTTT CASSPLAGTGDTGELFF
TRBJ2-5 TRBD2 NA TRBV11-3 TGTGCCAGCAGCTTAGTCGCTAGCGGGAAAGAGACCCAGTACTTC CASSLVASGKETQYF
TRBJ1-5 TRBD1 NA TRBV5-1 TGCGCCAGCAGCTTGGCCGGGACAGCGAATCAGCCCCAGCATTTT CASSLAGTANQPQHF
TRBJ1-6 NA NA TRBV21-1 TGTGCCAGCAGCGAAAGGGGGCGGGCGGATTCACCCCTCCACTTT CASSERGRADSPLHF
TRBJ1-2 TRBD1 NA TRBV28 TGTGCCAGCAGTTTACGACAGGGGGCTTCTGGCTACACCTTC CASSLRQGASGYTF
TRBJ2-5 NA NA TRBV4-1 TGCGCCAGCAGCCAACGACAGGTCGGGGAAGAGACCCAGTACTTC CASSQRQVGEETQYF
TRBJ1-2 NA NA TRBV12-3/TRBV12-4 TGTGCCAGTGGCAGGGTCGGCTATGGCTACACCTTC CASGRVGYGYTF
TRBJ1-1 NA once TRBV5-8 TGTGCCAGTCAGGGCTTGATGAACACTGAAGCTTTCTTT CASQGLMNTEAFF
TRBJ1-2 TRBD1 NA TRBV2 TGTGCCAGCAACATTCGGACAGGGGGCGACTATGGCTACACCTTC CASNIRTGGDYGYTF
TRBJ1-1 TRBD1 NA TRBV29-1 TGCAGCGGGGGACAGGGGGATGAAGCTTTCTTT CSGGQGDEAFF
TRBJ1-4 TRBD1 NA TRBV19 TGTGCCAGTGGGGGACAGCAGTCATTCCATGAAAAACTGTTTTTT CASGGQQSFHEKLFF
TRBJ1-2 TRBD1 NA TRBV15 TGTGCCACCAGCAGGGCGACAGGGGGCGAAGGCTACACCTTC CATSRATGGEGYTF
TRBJ1-5 NA NA TRBV29-1 TGCAGCGTTGGGGGGGGATCCAATCAGCCCCAGCATTTT CSVGGGSNQPQHF
TRBJ1-1 NA NA TRBV6-4 TGTGCCAGCAGAGCACAGGGATCTAGTCGAGCTTTCTTT CASRAQGSSRAFF
TRBJ1-6 NA NA TRBV30 TGTGCCTGGAGTGTACCGGGGTTTGGGAATTCACCCCTCCACTTT CAWSVPGFGNSPLHF
TRBJ2-3 TRBD1 NA TRBV4-1 TGCGCCAGCAGCCGCCCGGGACAGGGGAGAGGTACGCAGTATTTT CASSRPGQGRGTQYF
TRBJ1-6 TRBD1 NA TRBV28 TGTGCCAGCAGTTCCCGGGACAGCAGCTCCTATAATTCACCCCTCCACTTT CASSSRDSSSYNSPLHF
TRBJ1-4 NA NA TRBV5-1 TGCGCCAGCACGGGAGGGCAGGGTGTTCATGAAAAACTGTTTTTT CASTGGQGVHEKLFF
TRBJ2-1 TRBD2 NA TRBV4-1 TGCGCCAGCTATAGCGGAGCGGGGCACAATGAGCAGTTCTTC CASYSGAGHNEQFF
TRBJ2-1 NA once TRBV7-9 TGTGCCAGCAGCTTAGGATTTGGGGCTTCCTACAATGAGCAGTTCTTC CASSLGFGASYNEQFF
TRBJ2-3 TRBD2 NA TRBV7-9 TGTGCCAGCCCTCCCGACTCCCCGGGAGCGGGGGTAGATACGCAGTATTTT CASPPDSPGAGVDTQYF
TRBJ2-3 TRBD1 NA TRBV7-9 TGTGCCAGCAGCTTCGACAGGGGTACAGATACGCAGTATTTT CASSFDRGTDTQYF
TRBJ1-5 NA NA TRBV11-2 TGTGCCAGCAGCCCGGACAGATATAGCAATCAGCCCCAGCATTTT CASSPDRYSNQPQHF